Described below is a single TCR beta chain sequence and its context. Its antigen is still unknown. At one end, the junction sequence differs from germline, possibly due to a read error. This entry comes from a study of cytomegalovirus exposure and HLA in healthy donors. Study findings and constraints: A few CMV-associated chains proved CMV antigen-specific in vitro.

PCR was performed using 60 Vbeta and 13 Jbeta primers. The data were produced by immunoSEQ multiplex PCR, yet TCRdb's version contains in-frame clones alone and is incomplete. Found here are about 160,000 clones, 70% to 90% of them singletons; the top ten hold more than 2%. The CDR3 runs to 11 residues. CDR1 and CDR2 (germline): SGHTA, FQGNSA. The J gene is TRBJ2-5, the V gene TRBV7-2; D not resolved. This sequence originates from a man between 18 and 29 years old in good health and CMV-seropositive. The specimen sequenced was PBMCs. This CDR3 is CASSPKEIQYF. The CDR3 DNA reads as TGTGCCAGCAGCCCCAAAGAGATCCAGTACTTC.